This paragraph reports one TCR beta chain. Antigen specificity is unknown. With V trimmed by 7 bases and J by 7 bases, 2 bases remained unmatched. The CDR3 is 11 amino acids. The germline V gene has CDR1 SGHRS and CDR2 YFSETQ. Through a sample-barcoded 5' primer and a J-beta primer mix, a second PCR was run for about 6 to 12 cycles. Each cDNA molecule received a tag from a template-switch adaptor that had 12 random nucleotides. One entry per CDR3 protein, called by TCRdb with MiXCR from the 5' RACE reads. The sample holds roughly 730,000 distinct CDR3 sequences, just over 55% seen once. This sample is drawn from a study of blood T cells in healthy people across ages. Study results and limitations: Estimates of total diversity, which came from one million sequenced T cells, were considered to be underestimates. Age brought a roughly linear fall in TCR beta diversity measured per million T cells.

The sequencing sample was made of blood. The gene calls are TRBV5-1 and TRBJ2-1, with 7 bases matching TRBD2. This sequence was found in a middle-aged man in good health. The CDR3 DNA is TGCGCCAGCTTGGGGGGGAATGAGCAGTTCTTC. Translated, it gives CASLGGNEQFF.